The 23 T cell receptor beta chains given below trace back to one sample, sequenced in a study of cytomegalovirus exposure and HLA in healthy donors. The PCR had 60 Vbeta and 13 Jbeta primers. The protocol was immunoSEQ multiplex PCR, while the TCRdb copy is restricted to in-frame clones and leaves out a portion. There are about 170,000 clones in the sample; 65% to 90% occur only once, and less than 2.5% lies in the top ten. The sequenced sample was PBMCs. These receptor sequences come from a male donor in good health and CMV-seronegative.

The rearrangement uses TRBV7-8 and TRBJ2-7; D possibly corresponds to TRBD1 (5 bases). Trimming cost V 5 bases and J 0 bases, with 14 bases left between them. CDR3 length: 15 amino acids. CDR1 is SGHVS and CDR2 is FQNEAQ in the germline V gene. DNA for the CDR3: TGTGCCAGCAGCCACAGTCCAGGGCTCTCCTACGAGCAGTACTTC. Translating it yields CASSHSPGLSYEQYF.

This clone has a single count. The sample holds other DNA sequences that translate to the same CDR3. The V gene is TRBV5-1, the J gene TRBJ1-1; 11 bases map to TRBD1. The V segment lost 4 bases and the J segment 5 bases; nucleotides outside the gene matches: 4. This CDR3 is 14 amino acids long. In germline, CDR1 is SGHRS, CDR2 YFSETQ. The CDR3: CASSLGQGGTEAFF. The DNA for the CDR3 is TGCGCCAGCAGCCTGGGACAGGGGGGGACTGAAGCTTTCTTT.

Of note for this clone: Distinct nucleotide sequences in the sample also encode this CDR3. J is TRBJ1-4 and V is TRBV11-2; 7 nucleotides match TRBD1. Germline CDR1 is SGHAT and CDR2 is FQNNGV. Trimming cost V 5 bases and J 6 bases; bases outside gene matches: 6. The CDR3 has 14 amino acids. The CDR3 nucleotides are TGTGCCAGCAGCCGAGACAGGGTTGATGAAAAACTGTTTTTT. This translates into CASSRDRVDEKLFF.

V is TRBV30 and J is TRBJ1-5; D is undetermined. CDR1 is GTSNPN, CDR2 SVGIG, per germline (reference sequence). The V end was cut by 0 bases, the J end by 3 bases, with 12 bases between. The CDR3 loop spans 15 amino acids. CDR3 bases: TGTGCCTGGAGTGTAGTCGGGATGCCCAATCAGCCCCAGCATTTT. Encoded protein: CAWSVVGMPNQPQHF.

This sequence joins TRBV6-1 and TRBJ2-4; unclear D gene. V was clipped by 2 bases and J by 0 bases, with 8 bases between them. The germline V gene encodes CDR1 MNHNS and CDR2 SASEGT. The CDR3 runs 15 residues. The CDR3 is CASSERPLAKNIQYF. In nucleotides, the CDR3 is TGTGCCAGCAGTGAACGTCCCCTAGCCAAAAACATTCAGTACTTC.

The genes are TRBV7-2 and TRBJ1-6; 8 positions agree with TRBD1. Germline-derived CDR1 and CDR2 are SGHTA and FQGNSA. The CDR3 sequence is 17 residues long. V trimming: 5 bases; J trimming: 2 bases; junction bases outside the gene matches: 8. This chain's CDR3 is CASSRTTGATYNSPLHF. The CDR3 nucleotides read TGTGCCAGCAGCCGCACGACAGGGGCCACCTATAATTCACCCCTCCACTTT.

V and J are TRBV19 and TRBJ2-4; perhaps TRBD1 as D (6 bases). This CDR3 has 15 amino acids. The V end was cut by 2 bases, the J end by 6 bases, with 14 bases between. Germline V gene sequence: CDR1 LNHDA, CDR2 SQIVND (reference sequence). CDR3 sequence: CASSISPGHANIQYF. In DNA form, the CDR3 reads TGTGCCAGTAGTATATCACCGGGACACGCAAACATTCAGTACTTC.

The chain couples TRBV28 to TRBJ2-7; a weak D match, TRBD1 (6 bases). This CDR3 has 20 residues. The germline CDR1 and CDR2 sequences are MDHEN and SYDVKM. V was trimmed by 1 base and J by 0 bases, leaving 25 bases between them. The CDR3 here is CASSLSVGAGGVLYSYEQYF. The CDR3 DNA sequence: TGTGCCAGCAGTTTATCAGTGGGGGCAGGTGGGGTCCTTTACTCCTACGAGCAGTACTTC.

V is TRBV5-1 and J is TRBJ1-1; 7 bases line up with TRBD1. This CDR3 has 15 amino acids. Germline trimming cut 0 bases from V and 5 bases from J; bases unmatched to any gene: 7. Germline values: CDR1 SGHRS, CDR2 YFSETQ. In nucleotides, the CDR3 is TGCGCCAGCAGCTTGGATACAGGGGCCGGGACTGAAGCTTTCTTT. Translating it yields CASSLDTGAGTEAFF.

The chain is built from TRBV5-4 and TRBJ2-7, with TRBD1 matching 9 bases. V lost 0 bases, J lost 5 bases, and 6 bases stayed unmatched. This CDR3 spans 15 amino acids. The germline CDR1 and CDR2 sequences are SGHNT and YYREEE (reference sequence). This chain's CDR3 is CASSLARTGDHEQYF. The DNA for the CDR3 is TGTGCCAGCAGCTTGGCTCGGACAGGGGACCACGAGCAGTACTTC.

The chain recombines TRBV7-2 with TRBJ1-2, with D possibly being TRBD1 (6 bases). Germline assignment: CDR1 SGHTA and CDR2 FQGNSA. V lost 2 bases and J lost 6, with 28 bases in between. CDR3 length equals 19 residues. The CDR3 sequence is CASSLMGIVGTGPGHGYTF. The CDR3 DNA reads as TGTGCCAGCAGCTTAATGGGAATCGTCGGAACAGGGCCGGGCCATGGCTACACCTTC.

This clone was counted once. This chain uses TRBV23-1 with TRBJ1-2; TRBD1 aligns across 9 bases. TRBV23-1 is reported as an ORF; its role is uncertain. CDR3 length: 18 amino acids. With V trimmed by 7 bases and J by 1 base, 16 bases remained unmatched. In nucleotides, the CDR3 is TGCGCCAGCAAGCGACTAGACAGGGGGTCGTACCTTAACTATGGCTACACCTTC. It codes for CASKRLDRGSYLNYGYTF.

This sequence joins TRBV5-1 and TRBJ1-2; D is possibly TRBD1 (5 bases). Germline CDR1 SGHRS, CDR2 YFSETQ. Trimming took off 5 bases at V and 7 bases at J, with 18 bases between the two ends. The CDR3 has 14 residues. The CDR3: CASSPQVRGGGYTF. CDR3 DNA: TGCGCCAGCAGTCCGCAAGTCCGCGGGGGTGGCTACACCTTC.

The chain employs TRBV4-1 and TRBJ1-1, with 12 bases matching TRBD1. CDR3 size: 15 residues. Germline CDR1 and CDR2: MGHRA and YSYEKL. V shed 4 bases, J shed 5 bases, and the junction held 5 bases outside the gene matches. CDR3 region: CASSPGQGAVTEAFF. The CDR3 DNA reads TGCGCCAGCAGCCCGGGACAGGGGGCAGTAACTGAAGCTTTCTTT.

V usage is TRBV6-5 and J usage is TRBJ1-1, with unresolved D. Germline V gene sequence: CDR1 MNHEY, CDR2 SVGAGI. The germline V and J ends were trimmed by 7 bases and 0 bases, with 12 bases remaining between them. The CDR3 consists of 14 residues. The CDR3 DNA is TGTGCCAGCAAGTTGGGGAGGATGAACACTGAAGCTTTCTTT. Translating it yields CASKLGRMNTEAFF.

The rearrangement links TRBV5-1 to TRBJ2-5; D remains unclear. The J call could be wrong; TRBJ2-7 is a better fit for the DNA end. Germline assignment: CDR1 SGHRS and CDR2 YFSETQ. The CDR3 contains 11 residues. The CDR3 nucleotides are TGCGCCAGCAGCTCCAACTACGAGCAGTACTTC. It codes for CASSSNYEQYF.

V gene TRBV5-1 combines with J gene TRBJ2-5, with 8 positions matching TRBD1. Unmatched junction bases numbered 5, after V lost 3 bases and J lost 4 bases. The germline V gene encodes CDR1 SGHRS and CDR2 YFSETQ. The CDR3 extends over 14 amino acids. CDR3 nucleotides: TGCGCCAGCAGCTCCTGGACAGGGCCAGAGACCCAGTACTTC. Amino acid sequence: CASSSWTGPETQYF.

The chain uses TRBV5-1 and TRBJ1-1; maybe TRBD1 (6 bases). Deletions cut 6 bases from V and 4 bases from J, with 22 bases between. There are 16 residues in the CDR3. The germline V gene encodes CDR1 SGHRS and CDR2 YFSETQ. The CDR3 region is CASNPEGAGVGTEAFF. The CDR3, as DNA: TGCGCCAGCAACCCCGAGGGAGCAGGGGTGGGCACTGAAGCTTTCTTT.

This clone was seen only once. The same CDR3 also results from other DNA sequences found in this sample. The chain uses TRBV18 and TRBJ1-5, with D hard to call. Germline lookup yields CDR1 KGHSH and CDR2 LQKENI. CDR3 length: 12 residues. Between the trimmed V and J ends, which lost 0 bases and 5 bases, there was a span of 2 bases. CDR3 protein: CASSPPDQPQHF. The CDR3 bases are TGTGCCAGCTCACCACCCGATCAGCCCCAGCATTTT.

V is TRBV2 and J is TRBJ2-2, with 7 bases identical to TRBD1. The length of the CDR3 is 15 residues. Germline lookup yields CDR1 SNHLY and CDR2 FYNNEI. Losses at the gene ends were 7 bases for V and 0 bases for J; bases not matched to a gene: 5. The CDR3 reads CASNPGQSNTGELFF. The CDR3 bases are TGTGCCAGCAACCCGGGACAGTCGAACACCGGGGAGCTGTTTTTT.

In this sample, this clone turned up a few times. The chain employs TRBV6-1 and TRBJ2-1, with D perhaps matching TRBD1 (6 bases). In germline, CDR1 is MNHNS, CDR2 SASEGT. The CDR3 contains 15 residues. V was cut by 6 bases and J by 3 bases, with 15 bases left in between. CDR3 sequence reads: CASRSEDRYYNEQFF. The CDR3 nucleotides read TGTGCCAGCAGGTCTGAGGACAGATACTACAATGAGCAGTTCTTC.

This clone has just one count. The rearrangement links TRBV6-1 to TRBJ1-1; perhaps TRBD1 as D (6 bases). The CDR3 is made up of 13 amino acids. V dropped 7 bases and J dropped 6 bases, with 15 bases sitting between them. CDR1 is MNHNS, CDR2 SASEGT, per germline. The CDR3 here is CASTLGASPEAFF. DNA for the CDR3: TGTGCCAGCACCCTGGGGGCGTCCCCTGAAGCTTTCTTT.

The V gene is TRBV2, the J gene TRBJ1-5, with 9 bases fitting TRBD1. The CDR3 is 17 amino acids. V trimming: 6 bases; J trimming: 4 bases; junction bases outside the gene matches: 13. Germline loops: CDR1 SNHLY, CDR2 FYNNEI. The CDR3 region is CASRGRTGQGTNQPQHF. In nucleotides, the CDR3 is TGTGCCAGCAGGGGTAGGACAGGACAGGGGACAAATCAGCCCCAGCATTTT.